This TCR beta chain is drawn from a study of HIV-infected patients and healthy controls (TCRdb year 2014). Notes on the research overall: The study tested whether deep TCR repertoire sequencing of HIV patients' small blood samples could capture immune perturbation and reconstitution. Study-level results and caveats: The use of whole blood limited sequencing depth and precluded separation of the dynamics of distinct T-cell subpopulations. The observed differences in diversity could not be explained by the slight differences in age and sex profiles between the study cohorts. Most CMV-associated CDR3s became more frequent during therapy, although their change was not significant, whereas HIV-associated CDR3s showed a significant decrease in frequency. Only sixteen HIV-infected individuals were processed, which the authors considered a major limit on how widely the findings apply. MAIT cell alpha-chain CDR3s were found at high frequency in healthy controls but were severely depleted in HIV+ repertoires. In the samples, alpha-beta chain pairing was left undetermined. HLA typing of donors was not performed in the study. Differing numbers of distinct sequences in patients and controls hindered comparison, and size-matching assigned excessive weight to rare events in the HIV-infected data. Compared with untreated HIV+ repertoires, healthy control repertoires had roughly threefold more distinct CDR3s and higher Shannon diversity. In HIV-infected patients, the apparent post-therapy recovery of the Gini index was not replicated in size-matched repertoire data. Mean usage differed significantly between HIV-infected patients and controls for eight alpha and eight beta V genes. Oligoclonality may be reflected in the significantly higher mean Gini indices of HIV-infected repertoires compared with controls. Both the Jaccard index and the count of highly shared sequences showed that healthy controls shared more CDR3s between individuals than HIV+ patients did.

Approximately 0.5 ug RNA was reverse transcribed with SuperScript III using primers against the alpha and beta constant regions. Separate alpha and beta chain libraries were made by chain-specific third strand synthesis with multiplexing indices. To avoid primer bias, the protocol used one single primer pair to amplify every rearrangement within a chain, and the protocol also attached molecular barcodes to each cDNA molecule. Purified cDNA was joined by T4 RNA Ligase 1 to a 5' RACE adapter carrying a random hexamer and the SP2 sequencing primer site. Second strand synthesis was primed from the SP2 site with Phusion polymerase, using slow temperature ramps to favor optimal annealing. Two random hexamer sequences, both added before amplification and joined together, made up the 12-nucleotide barcode of each molecule. A short first PCR added P5 and P7 adapter elements plus a second index, followed by a roughly 25-cycle amplification PCR with P5s and P7 primers. A total of about 25 PCR cycles were applied to the libraries, which were quantified on a Qubit, sized on a Bioanalyzer, and diluted to about 4.4 nM. Sequencing of the normalized libraries was performed on an Illumina MiSeq with 2 x 250 paired-end kits. Reverse transcription reactions underwent purification over MinElute columns, with elution into around 10 ul Tris-Cl. The adapter ligations were run for 23 hours at 16 degrees C, and AMPure XP beads at a 1:1 ratio were afterwards used to clean them. The study's processing was this. Demultiplexed FASTQ files were processed with a modified Decombinator by which V, J, insert and barcode information was output. Sequences that shared a barcode but differed from the dominant sequence were discarded as errors, and original cDNA molecules were estimated by counting barcodes clustered at Levenshtein distance 3. For downstream analyses, the R packages ineq, vegan, igraph and RCytoscape were used, along with IMGT nomenclature and CDR3 definitions. To avoid skew from clonal expansion, each TCR was counted once, and V gene usage was computed over distinct sequences. Unique CDR3 amino acid sequences within a donor were connected in similarity networks whenever two sequences differed by a single Levenshtein edit. Published HIV-specific CDR3s (92 alpha, fewer than 900 beta) and CMV-specific CDR3s (about twelve alpha, some 250 beta) were assembled and queried against the repertoires. Random subsampling to size-matched repertoires demonstrated that the decreased diversity in patients did not result from their lower sequence numbers. TCRdb's own reprocessing of the public reads used fastp at Q25 and MiXCR and kept productive beta chains. Rows merge per CDR3 protein into single entries with the most common DNA and genes. The V and J calls shown here were made by TCRdb, not taken from the authors' results. For this sample there are 15,000 to 20,000 distinct CDR3 sequences; over 9.5% appear just once. The top ten hold approximately 3.1% of the sample.

Within its sample, this clonotype is medium-sized (0.01 to 0.1%). The specificity of this receptor is unknown. No quality values exist for individual bases; no much larger clone is one base distant. Whole blood was used without cell fractionation, so all unsorted peripheral T cells were reflected in the repertoire. Ten uninfected healthy donors were sampled as controls, and about 40% of these ten donors were sampled twice approximately three months apart. For RNA extraction, approximately 2.5 ml of peripheral blood was collected into Tempus tubes. Residual genomic DNA was removed with the TURBO-DNase kit and globin mRNA was depleted with GLOBINclear. CDR1 and CDR2 are read off the germline V gene as SGHTA and FQGNSA. V gives up 3 bases and J gives up 1 base, and the segment between their germline ends measures 21 bases. Counted from cysteine to phenylalanine, this CDR3 has 18 amino acids. Here the CDR3 DNA is all that survives: 54 bases in frame from base 1.

Specimen: blood. The receptor's source is an adult in good health. Recombination linked TRBV7-2 to TRBJ2-5; 6 matching bases give a weak D call of TRBD2. Read as DNA, the sequence is TGTGCCAGCAGCTTTAGCGCCAACGTCGGGAGTGGCCAAGAGACCCAGTACTTC. Translated, this gives CASSFSANVGSGQETQYF. Reference TRBV7-2 and TRBJ2-5 genes cover what lies past the CDR3, so the full variable domain is GAGVSQSPSNKVTEKGKDVELRCDPISGHTALYWYRQSLGQGLEFLIYFQGNSAPDKSGLPSDRFSAERTGGSVSTLTIQRTQQEDSAVYLCASSFSANVGSGQETQYFGPGTRLLVL.